The 26 T cell receptor beta chains below all came from one sample that was sequenced in a study of glioma-infiltrating T cells after dendritic cell vaccination. Repertoires were generated with immunoSEQ multiplex PCR, while TCRdb's copy carries only in-frame clones and drops some. The sample carries tens of thousands of clones, approximately 81% recorded once. The starting material was blood, obtained before dendritic cell vaccination. The receptors come from a human donor with glioblastoma.

This clone has just a few counts. V and J are TRBV6-1 and TRBJ2-7, with D unclear. V lost 4 bases to trimming and J lost 3 bases, with 7 bases between them. The V gene's germline CDR1 is MNHNS and CDR2 SASEGT. The CDR3 runs to 12 residues. Here the CDR3 reads CASSGQVYEQYF. Here the CDR3 DNA reads TGTGCCAGCAGTGGGCAGGTCTACGAGCAGTACTTC.

The CDR3 loop is CATSRRRVYGYTF. The CDR3 coding sequence is TGTGCCACCAGCCGTCGCAGGGTCTATGGCTACACCTTC. This chain links TRBV15 with TRBJ1-2, with D perhaps TRBD1 (5 bases). Germline lookup yields CDR1 LNHNV and CDR2 YYDKDF (reference sequence). The germline V and J ends were trimmed by 5 bases and 4 bases, with 11 bases remaining between them. The CDR3 spans 13 residues.

V and J are TRBV30 and TRBJ2-7; D not resolved. Trimming cost V 4 bases and J 0 bases, with 13 bases left between them. The CDR3 consists of 14 residues. From germline, CDR1 is GTSNPN and CDR2 SVGIG (reference sequence). The CDR3 sequence is CAWMENTFSYEQYF. In DNA form, the CDR3 reads TGTGCCTGGATGGAGAATACTTTCTCCTACGAGCAGTACTTC.

There are a few counts of this clone. The chain is built from TRBV10-2 and TRBJ2-3, with TRBD1 matching 11 bases. Germline V gene data show CDR1 as WSHSY and CDR2 as SAAADI. V lost 1 base and J lost 1; bases outside the gene matches: 1. There are 16 residues in the CDR3. CDR3 amino acids: CASSELGQGGTDTQYF. The CDR3 nucleotides are TGCGCCAGCAGTGAGTTGGGACAGGGGGGCACAGATACGCAGTATTTT.

This clone has just a few counts. Compared with germline, one end of the junction differs, possibly owing to a read error. The chain employs TRBV25-1 and TRBJ2-5, with D possibly matching TRBD2 (6 bases). The germline V gene encodes CDR1 MGHDK and CDR2 SYGVNS. The CDR3 is 16 amino acids. In DNA, the CDR3 is TGTGCCAGCCGTGAATTGGGGGGTTCACTTCAAGAGACCCAGTACTTC. It encodes CASRELGGSLQETQYF.

The rearrangement joins TRBV27 to TRBJ2-4; 8 bases match TRBD1. This CDR3 has 12 amino acids. The V gene's germline CDR1 is MNHEY and CDR2 SMNVEV (reference sequence). V was clipped by 5 bases and J by 6 bases; unmatched bases: 0. CDR3 bases: TGTGCCAGCAGTACAGGGGGAAACATTCAGTACTTC. Its protein is CASSTGGNIQYF.

This chain uses TRBV6-1 with TRBJ1-1, with D hard to call. This CDR3 is built from 14 residues. Germline V gene lookup returns CDR1 MNHNS and CDR2 SASEGT. V lost 3 bases, J lost 3 bases, and 11 bases lay in between. The CDR3 region is CASSDPSLDTEAFF. CDR3 DNA sequence: TGTGCCAGCAGTGATCCCAGTTTGGACACTGAAGCTTTCTTT.

The chain combines TRBV5-1 with TRBJ2-7; 15 nucleotides match TRBD2. CDR1 and CDR2 from the germline V gene are SGHRS and YFSETQ. J lost 5 bases, V lost 3 bases, and 6 bases had no gene match. This CDR3 contains 16 residues. CDR3 region: CASSWGLAGGLDEQYF. The CDR3 nucleotides are TGCGCCAGCAGCTGGGGACTAGCGGGAGGACTAGACGAGCAGTACTTC.

This clone was seen a single time. The chain employs TRBV27 and TRBJ2-5, with 7 bases identical to TRBD1. Per germline, CDR1 MNHEY and CDR2 SMNVEV (reference sequence). The CDR3 runs 14 residues. V lost 6 bases to trimming and J lost 4 bases; unmatched junction nucleotides: 8. CDR3 in amino acids: CASSPRGLGETQYF. The CDR3, as DNA: TGTGCCAGCAGCCCGAGGGGGCTAGGAGAGACCCAGTACTTC.

V is TRBV6-5 and J is TRBJ1-2; D perhaps matches TRBD1 (5 bases). Trimming removed 3 bases at V and 8 bases at J, with 16 bases between. Germline V lookup: CDR1 MNHEY, CDR2 SVGAGI. The CDR3 sequence is 14 residues long. CDR3 in amino acids: CASSYRRGLGGYTF. CDR3 bases: TGTGCCAGCAGTTATCGAAGGGGTCTCGGGGGCTACACCTTC.

V usage is TRBV6-5 and J usage is TRBJ2-1; 11 nucleotides line up with TRBD2. The trim removed 5 bases at V and 6 bases at J, leaving 6 bases unmatched. The CDR3 extends over 15 amino acids. Germline CDR1 is MNHEY and CDR2 is SVGAGI. The CDR3 sequence is CASSLSGRAGNEQFF. For the CDR3, the DNA is TGTGCCAGCAGTCTTAGCGGGAGGGCCGGCAATGAGCAGTTCTTC.

The genes are TRBV5-6 and TRBJ1-2; 7 positions agree with TRBD1. CDR3 size: 14 residues. Trimming removed 3 bases from V and 3 bases from J; junction bases left unmatched: 5. The germline V gene encodes CDR1 SGHDT and CDR2 YYEEEE. The CDR3 DNA is TGTGCCAGCAGCTCCACAGGGGTTGACTATGGCTACACCTTC. As protein: CASSSTGVDYGYTF.

This rearrangement joins TRBV18 to TRBJ2-1, with TRBD1 matching 9 bases. Germline CDR1 reads KGHSH; CDR2 reads LQKENI. This CDR3 spans 16 amino acids. The V segment lost 3 bases and the J segment 3 bases; nucleotides outside the gene matches: 6. CDR3 sequence: CASSPPRDRVYNEQFF. CDR3 bases: TGTGCCAGCTCACCGCCCCGGGACAGGGTCTACAATGAGCAGTTCTTC. Filled out from reference TRBV18 and TRBJ2-1, the complete variable domain reads NAGVMQNPRHLVRRRGQEARLRCSPMKGHSHVYWYRQLPEEGLKFMVYLQKENIIDESGMPKERFSAEFPKEGPSILRIQQVVRGDSAAYFCASSPPRDRVYNEQFFGPGTRLTVL.

This chain uses TRBV19 with TRBJ2-1; TRBD2 agrees at 8 bases. Germline CDR1 is LNHDA and CDR2 is SQIVND (reference sequence). CDR3 size: 14 residues. Losses at the gene ends were 4 bases for V and 8 bases for J; bases not matched to a gene: 7. The CDR3 region is CASSNTGGEDEQFF. CDR3 nucleotide sequence: TGTGCCAGTAGTAACACGGGAGGGGAGGATGAGCAGTTCTTC.

V usage is TRBV2 and J usage is TRBJ2-5, with 7 bases lining up with TRBD1. The V and J ends lost 7 bases and 5 bases, in that order; junction bases with no gene match: 13. In germline, CDR1 is SNHLY, CDR2 FYNNEI. This CDR3 region has 15 residues. The CDR3 DNA sequence: TGTGCCAGCATAGAACAGGGGCTCAACCGTGAGACCCAGTACTTC. This translates into CASIEQGLNRETQYF.

This chain joins TRBV5-6 and TRBJ2-2; D remains ambiguous. The V end was cut by 1 base, the J end by 9 bases, with 4 bases between. CDR3 length: 11 residues. Germline assignment: CDR1 SGHDT and CDR2 YYEEEE. The CDR3 nucleotides read TGTGCCAGCAGCTTGACTAGGGAGCTGTTTTTT. Its translation: CASSLTRELFF.

Regarding this clone: A read error may be the cause here, since a much bigger clone is one base away. Other DNA sequences of this sample code for an identical CDR3. This chain uses TRBV4-3 with TRBJ2-1, with D maybe TRBD1 (6 bases). CDR1 LGHNA and CDR2 YSLEER come from the germline V gene. CDR3 length: 15 amino acids. CDR3 DNA sequence: TGCGCCAGCAGCCAATTCCGGGACATCTGGAATGAACAGTTCTTC. Translated: CASSQFRDIWNEQFF.

This clone was seen a few times. The V call is TRBV6-5, the J call TRBJ2-2; D remains unclear. Germline lookup yields CDR1 MNHEY and CDR2 SVGAGI. V dropped 6 bases and J dropped 1 base, with 6 bases sitting between them. This CDR3 contains 13 residues. The CDR3 sequence is CASRQWNTGELFF. The DNA of the CDR3 is TGTGCCAGCAGACAGTGGAACACCGGGGAGCTGTTTTTT.

The chain couples TRBV6-6 to TRBJ2-7, with unresolved D. The length of the CDR3 is 13 residues. Trimming pared 2 bases from V and 4 bases from J, leaving 9 bases between. Germline lookup yields CDR1 MNHNY and CDR2 SVGAGI (reference sequence). The CDR3 loop reads CASSYEQIYEQYF. The CDR3 region has the DNA TGTGCCAGCAGTTACGAACAGATTTACGAGCAGTACTTC.

The V gene is TRBV2, the J gene TRBJ1-3; D is perhaps TRBD1 (6 bases). This CDR3 spans 14 amino acids. Germline CDR1 is SNHLY and CDR2 is FYNNEI. Deletions cut 6 bases from V and 3 bases from J, with 12 bases between. The DNA of the CDR3 is TGTGCCAGCAGCGAACAGGGAGGTGGAAACACCATATATTTT. This codes for CASSEQGGGNTIYF.

In its sample, this clone was seen a few times. V is TRBV6-1 and J is TRBJ2-7; D is perhaps TRBD2 (5 bases). The CDR3 consists of 15 residues. V lost 0 bases and J 2 bases, leaving 11 bases between the germline ends. Germline V gene lookup returns CDR1 MNHNS and CDR2 SASEGT. The DNA for the CDR3 is TGTGCCAGCAGTGAAGCGGAGGTGCCTGCCTACGAGCAGTACTTC. As protein: CASSEAEVPAYEQYF.

V gene TRBV28 combines with J gene TRBJ2-3, with a tentative D call TRBD1 (5 bases). The CDR3 runs to 13 residues. The V gene's germline CDR1 is MDHEN and CDR2 SYDVKM. V lost 2 bases to trimming and J lost 8 bases, with 11 bases between them. CDR3 sequence (DNA): TGTGCCAGCAGTTTACAGGGTCTCGGTACGCAGTATTTT. Protein product: CASSLQGLGTQYF.

The chain combines TRBV6-6 with TRBJ2-7, with TRBD2 as a possible D gene (5 bases). Deletions cut 7 bases from V and 3 bases from J, with 13 bases between. This CDR3 is 13 amino acids long. Per germline, CDR1 MNHNY and CDR2 SVGAGI (reference sequence). This CDR3 reads CASIGRADYEQYF. The DNA of the CDR3 is TGTGCCAGCATTGGGCGAGCGGACTACGAGCAGTACTTC.

This chain uses TRBV10-2 with TRBJ1-5; 8 bases are a match to TRBD1. From germline, CDR1 is WSHSY and CDR2 SAAADI. The CDR3 has 16 residues. V lost 0 bases to trimming and J lost 5 bases; unmatched junction nucleotides: 6. The CDR3 reads CASSESQGARDQPQHF. CDR3 nucleotides: TGCGCCAGCAGTGAGTCCCAGGGGGCGCGCGATCAGCCCCAGCATTTT.

CDR3 coding DNA: TGTGCCTGGAGCGGAGTAACGGTGGCTGAGCAGTTCTTC. It yields the protein CAWSGVTVAEQFF. The V call is TRBV30, the J call TRBJ2-1; no firm D call. Trimming pared 3 bases from V and 9 bases from J, leaving 15 bases between. In germline, CDR1 is GTSNPN, CDR2 SVGIG (reference sequence). The CDR3 sequence is 13 residues long.

The chain is built from TRBV2 and TRBJ1-1; no clear D. Trimming took off 4 bases at V and 5 bases at J, with 11 bases between the two ends. The length of the CDR3 is 13 residues. Germline V gives CDR1 SNHLY, CDR2 FYNNEI. The CDR3 sequence is CASSVGRGTEAFF. Here the CDR3 DNA reads TGTGCCAGCAGTGTTGGCAGAGGGACTGAAGCTTTCTTT.